This is a list of T cell receptor beta chains from one sample in a study of blood T cell repertoires in COVID-19. The data were produced by immunoSEQ multiplex PCR, yet TCRdb's version contains in-frame clones alone and is incomplete. This table has about 190,000 clones, around four fifths appearing once. Sample: peripheral blood. These receptor sequences come from a man younger than 45 with active or convalescent COVID-19. Both conserved end residues are part of each CDR3. The D gene is left open where the match is weak. The size entry is marked missing in some rows and otherwise reads once, few, many or a size class.

cdr3_nt	cdr3_aa	clone_size	v_call	d_call	j_call
TGTGCCAGCAGCTACGGACAGGGTGCCTATGGAGGCTACACCTTC	CASSYGQGAYGGYTF	-	TRBV7-2	TRBD1	TRBJ1-2
TGTGCCACCAGTGATACGAGAGGGGGCTACACCTTC	CATSDTRGGYTF	-	TRBV24-1	-	TRBJ1-2
TGCGCCAGCAGCTTGGAAGGCAGGGGCAGAGATTCACCCCTCCACTTT	CASSLEGRGRDSPLHF	-	TRBV5-1	-	TRBJ1-6
TGTGCCAGCAGCCCCTTAGCCCGGACAGGGACCGACACTGAAGCTTTCTTT	CASSPLARTGTDTEAFF	few	TRBV7-9	TRBD1	TRBJ1-1
TGTGCCAGCAGCCAAACTAGCGGAGGGACTTCTGGCACAGATACGCAGTATTTT	CASSQTSGGTSGTDTQYF	-	TRBV5-8	TRBD2	TRBJ2-3
TGTGCCACCAGCAGCCGACAGGGGTTGGGCAATCAGCCCCAGCATTTT	CATSSRQGLGNQPQHF	-	TRBV15	TRBD1	TRBJ1-5
TGTGCCAGCCAGGGAACAAGCAATCAGCCCCAGCATTTT	CASQGTSNQPQHF	-	TRBV19	-	TRBJ1-5
TGTGCCAGCAGCCCGCGTGGAAACACCATATATTTT	CASSPRGNTIYF	-	TRBV3-1/TRBV3-2	-	TRBJ1-3
TGTGCCAGCAGTCCACAGCGGGGGGCGTACAATGAGCAGTTCTTC	CASSPQRGAYNEQFF	-	TRBV6-5	TRBD2	TRBJ2-1
TGCAGTGCTAGGGGACAGCCCCTCCCTTTCTTC	CSARGQPLPFF	once	TRBV20-1	TRBD1	TRBJ2-1
TGTGCCATCGGACAGGGGGCGGTCGGGGAGCTGTTTTTT	CAIGQGAVGELFF	-	TRBV6-5	TRBD1	TRBJ2-2